This T cell receptor beta chain comes out of a study of control samples from healthy donors and cancer patients. V gave up 5 bases and J gave up 4 bases, with 15 bases separating them. The length of the CDR3 is 15 residues. The germline gives CDR1 LNHDA, CDR2 SQIVND (reference sequence). Generated by immunoSEQ multiplex PCR, the TCRdb table keeps only in-frame clones and is missing some. The sample lists 40,000 to 65,000 clones, around 87% seen once, with about an eighth in the top ten. The sequence was obtained from a man in his 60s with head and neck cancer. The genes are TRBV19 and TRBJ2-1; no reliable D call. The material sequenced was PBMCs. CDR3 sequence reads: CASSPRSGSYNEQFF. DNA of the CDR3: TGTGCCAGTAGTCCGCGTTCGGGTTCGTACAATGAGCAGTTCTTC.